What follows are 22 T cell receptor beta chains derived from one specimen sequenced in a study of blood T cell repertoires in COVID-19. Only in-frame clones appear in the TCRdb table, and some are missing; sequencing was by immunoSEQ multiplex PCR. The sample has around 100,000 clones; roughly 71% are singletons. Sequencing input: peripheral blood. The origin of the receptors is a man aged 80 or over with acute or convalescent COVID-19.

This chain uses TRBV6-2 or TRBV6-3 with TRBJ2-1, with D hard to call. CDR1 and CDR2 (germline): MNHEY, SVGEGT. The length of the CDR3 is 17 residues. V was pared by 2 bases and J by 0 bases, with 14 bases between. CDR3 bases: TGTGCCAGCAGTTACCCTCATACTGGTCTCTCCTACAATGAGCAGTTCTTC. Translation: CASSYPHTGLSYNEQFF.

This clone was seen once. The chain employs TRBV9 and TRBJ2-3, with a weak D call TRBD2 (6 bases). The germline V gene has CDR1 SGDLS and CDR2 YYNGEE. Trimming removed 2 bases from V and 6 bases from J, with 16 bases in between. This CDR3 spans 15 amino acids. The CDR3 sequence is CASSVGDSPGDTQYF. For the CDR3, the DNA is TGTGCCAGCAGCGTCGGGGACTCTCCGGGGGATACGCAGTATTTT.

This clone was seen a single time. The chain joins TRBV27 to TRBJ1-5; 8 bases line up with TRBD1. Germline V CDR1 and CDR2: MNHEY, SMNVEV (reference sequence). The CDR3 covers 15 residues. V lost 2 bases, J lost 6 bases, and 6 bases stayed unmatched. The CDR3 coding sequence is TGTGCCAGCAGTTTAGGACAGGGACCCTCTCAGCCCCAGCATTTT. This gives the protein CASSLGQGPSQPQHF.

V is TRBV10-3 and J is TRBJ2-5; maybe TRBD2 (5 bases). V lost 2 bases, J lost 4 bases, and 5 bases lay in between. Per the germline V gene, CDR1 is ENHRY and CDR2 is SYGVKD. The CDR3 runs 12 residues. The CDR3 spells CAISEGGETQYF. In DNA form, the CDR3 reads TGTGCCATCAGTGAGGGAGGAGAGACCCAGTACTTC.

There are a few counts of this clone. The V call is TRBV6-5, the J call TRBJ2-7; a possible D gene is TRBD2 (5 bases). This CDR3 spans 12 amino acids. Trimming removed 9 bases at V and 2 bases at J, with 11 bases between. Looked up from germline, CDR1 is MNHEY and CDR2 is SVGAGI. The CDR3 is CASRPGTYEQYF. Here the CDR3 DNA reads TGTGCCAGTCGTCCGGGGACCTACGAGCAGTACTTC.

This clone was detected only once. This sequence joins TRBV7-7 and TRBJ2-3; 7 bases match TRBD2. The germline V gene has CDR1 SSHAT and CDR2 FNYEAQ (reference sequence). Trimming at V came to 4 bases and at J to 8 bases, leaving 12 bases not matched to a gene. The CDR3 sequence is 15 residues long. CDR3 region: CASSSGRASGSTQYF. CDR3 coding DNA: TGTGCCAGCAGCTCGGGGAGGGCTAGCGGAAGTACGCAGTATTTT.

The gene calls are TRBV7-3 and TRBJ2-3; 12 nucleotides align to TRBD2. V was clipped by 2 bases and J by 2 bases; unmatched bases: 2. CDR3 length: 16 amino acids. The germline CDR1 and CDR2 sequences are SGHTA and FQGTGA. This CDR3 is CASSLASGRATDTQYF. In DNA, the CDR3 is TGTGCCAGCAGCTTAGCTAGCGGGAGGGCCACAGATACGCAGTATTTT.

This clone was recorded only once. The rearrangement uses TRBV27 and TRBJ1-5; 7 positions match TRBD1. Trimming removed 5 bases from V and 9 bases from J; junction bases left unmatched: 16. Germline V gene sequence: CDR1 MNHEY, CDR2 SMNVEV (reference sequence). The CDR3 has 16 amino acids. The CDR3 loop reads CASSPRTGALKRPQHF. The DNA for the CDR3 is TGTGCCAGCAGTCCGCGGACAGGAGCCCTTAAGAGGCCCCAGCATTTT.

The CDR3 nucleotides read TGTGCCAGCAGTTTTTCATTGGCGGCCCAAGAGACCCAGTACTTC. As protein: CASSFSLAAQETQYF. The rearrangement uses TRBV28 and TRBJ2-5; D remains ambiguous. V lost 3 bases, J lost 1 base, and 12 bases lay in between. The germline CDR1 and CDR2 sequences are MDHEN and SYDVKM. CDR3 length: 15 amino acids. The entire variable domain, with the rest obtained from reference TRBV28 and TRBJ2-5, is as follows: DVKVTQSSRYLVKRTGEKVFLECVQDMDHENMFWYRQDPGLGLRLIYFSYDVKMKEKGDIPEGYSVSREKKERFSLILESASTNQTSMYLCASSFSLAAQETQYFGPGTRLLVL.

The chain is built from TRBV7-4 and TRBJ2-5; D is undetermined. The CDR3 is made up of 12 amino acids. CDR1 is SGHVT, CDR2 SQSDAQ, per germline. V was cut by 3 bases and J by 3 bases, with 5 bases left in between. CDR3 loop: CASSLAEETQYF. DNA for the CDR3: TGTGCCAGCAGCTTGGCCGAAGAGACCCAGTACTTC.

V usage is TRBV6-2 or TRBV6-3 and J usage is TRBJ1-2; D gene unclear. CDR1 is MNHEY, CDR2 SVGEGT, per germline. The CDR3 is made up of 13 amino acids. The germline V and J ends were trimmed by 5 bases and 7 bases, with 14 bases remaining between them. The CDR3 DNA sequence: TGTGCCAGCAGTCCCCTATTTTCCCCTGGCTACACCTTC. It yields the protein CASSPLFSPGYTF.

V and J are TRBV6-5 and TRBJ2-7, with 10 bases matching TRBD2. The V segment lost 7 bases and the J segment 6 bases; nucleotides outside the gene matches: 6. CDR3 size: 13 residues. CDR1 is MNHEY and CDR2 is SVGAGI in the germline V gene. The CDR3 sequence is CASTVLAGAEQYF. The CDR3 nucleotides read TGTGCCAGCACCGTCCTAGCGGGGGCCGAGCAGTACTTC.

V usage is TRBV28 and J usage is TRBJ2-3, with D possibly matching TRBD1 (5 bases). With 5 bases removed from V and 5 bases from J, the gap between germline ends came to 5 bases. Germline loops: CDR1 MDHEN, CDR2 SYDVKM. CDR3 length: 11 residues. The CDR3 sequence: CASSTGDTQYF. CDR3 DNA: TGTGCCAGCAGTACAGGAGATACGCAGTATTTT.

This rearrangement joins TRBV23-1 to TRBJ2-6, with D tentatively TRBD1 (6 bases). TRBV23-1 is noted as an ORF with a role that remains uncertain. Trimming cost V 6 bases and J 2 bases, with 14 bases left between them. The CDR3 totals 16 residues. CDR3 coding DNA: TGCGCCAGCAGCAAAAAGGACAGAGCTGGGGCCAACGTCCTGACTTTC. It specifies CASSKKDRAGANVLTF.

The rearrangement links TRBV24-1 to TRBJ1-5, with D perhaps matching TRBD1 (6 bases). The V and J ends lost 2 bases and 7 bases respectively, with 17 bases between them. Germline lookup yields CDR1 KGHDR and CDR2 SFDVKD. The CDR3 loop spans 16 amino acids. The CDR3: CATSDSQGLETQPQHF. In nucleotides, the CDR3 is TGTGCCACCAGTGATTCGCAGGGGTTGGAGACCCAGCCCCAGCATTTT.

The chain has TRBV5-1 and TRBJ2-1, with 7 bases identical to TRBD1. The CDR3 length is 16 residues. The germline V gene encodes CDR1 SGHRS and CDR2 YFSETQ. V gave up 4 bases and J gave up 6 bases; unmatched junction bases: 13. The CDR3 DNA reads as TGCGCCAGCAGCAGGACAGGTGATTTTAGGGGCAATGAGCAGTTCTTC. This translates into CASSRTGDFRGNEQFF.

The J gene is TRBJ2-3, the V gene TRBV7-2; no reliable D call. Trimming took off 3 bases at V and 2 bases at J, with 9 bases between the two ends. The CDR3 is made up of 14 amino acids. From germline, CDR1 is SGHTA and CDR2 FQGNSA. The CDR3 sequence is CASSFSRTTDTQYF. CDR3 nucleotides: TGTGCCAGCAGCTTTAGCAGAACCACAGATACGCAGTATTTT.

The table lists this clone with a few counts. The chain recombines TRBV2 with TRBJ1-6; a weak D match, TRBD1 (5 bases). This CDR3 has 14 residues. Trimming pared 9 bases from V and 7 bases from J, leaving 16 bases between. Germline V gene data show CDR1 as SNHLY and CDR2 as FYNNEI. In DNA form, the CDR3 reads TGTGCCAGTAACCGAAGGGAGGGGAATTCACCCCTCCACTTT. Residues: CASNRREGNSPLHF. The full variable domain, with the rest looked up from reference TRBV2 and TRBJ1-6, is EPEVTQTPSHQVTQMGQEVILRCVPISNHLYFYWYRQILGQKVEFLVSFYNNEISEKSEIFDDQFSVERPDGSNFTLKIRSTKLEDSAMYFCASNRREGNSPLHFGNGTRLTVT.

J is TRBJ2-1 and V is TRBV7-9, with 7 positions matching TRBD2. The junction had 6 bases not matched to a gene; V was cut back by 5 bases and J by 5 bases. The CDR3 is 14 amino acids. Germline V gene data show CDR1 as SEHNR and CDR2 as FQNEAQ (reference sequence). This chain's CDR3 is CASSPSGRDNEQFF. The CDR3 coding sequence is TGTGCCAGCAGCCCCTCGGGGAGGGACAATGAGCAGTTCTTC. Drawing the rest from reference TRBV7-9 and TRBJ2-1, the complete variable domain is DTGVSQNPRHKITKRGQNVTFRCDPISEHNRLYWYRQTLGQGPEFLTYFQNEAQLEKSRLLSDRFSAERPKGSFSTLEIQRTEQGDSAMYLCASSPSGRDNEQFFGPGTRLTVL.

The rearrangement uses TRBV5-6 and TRBJ1-5; TRBD1 matches 7 bases. J lost 0 bases, V lost 0 bases, and 6 bases had no gene match. CDR1 SGHDT and CDR2 YYEEEE come from the germline V gene. CDR3 size: 17 residues. Here the CDR3 reads CASSLGGQSISNQPQHF. Written as DNA, the CDR3 is TGTGCCAGCAGCTTGGGGGGACAGTCTATTAGCAATCAGCCCCAGCATTTT.

The chain links TRBV7-9 to TRBJ2-5, with TRBD1 matching 7 bases. The CDR3 sequence is 16 residues long. The germline V gene has CDR1 SEHNR and CDR2 FQNEAQ (reference sequence). With V trimmed by 6 bases and J by 4 bases, 14 bases remained unmatched. The CDR3 here is CASSPRSDRVRETQYF. The CDR3 nucleotides read TGTGCCAGCAGTCCCCGCAGCGACAGGGTGAGAGAGACCCAGTACTTC.

The J gene is TRBJ1-4, the V gene TRBV5-1, with 9 positions matching TRBD1. Looked up from germline, CDR1 is SGHRS and CDR2 is YFSETQ. V dropped 3 bases and J dropped 3; count of bases not matched to a gene: 6. The CDR3 is made up of 16 amino acids. CDR3 sequence reads: CASSYTGGMANEKLFF. CDR3 coding DNA: TGCGCCAGCAGCTATACAGGGGGCATGGCTAATGAAAAACTGTTTTTT.